This T cell receptor beta chain stems from a study of radiation and T cells in renal cell carcinoma. Libraries were prepared by immunoSEQ multiplex PCR; TCRdb keeps only in-frame clonotypes and omits some of them. The sample lists 45,000 to 65,000 clones; 65% to 80% were seen once. This CDR3 spans 14 amino acids. In germline, CDR1 is SGHNT, CDR2 YYREEE (reference sequence). Time point: baseline pretreatment blood. Treatment reported: 15 Gy SBRT to primary tumor, nephrectomy 4 weeks later. This receptor was taken from a man aged 55 to 70 with renal cell carcinoma. The rearrangement uses TRBV5-4 and TRBJ2-5; a possible D gene is TRBD2 (5 bases). The J call is in doubt because the DNA end fits TRBJ2-7 better. The specimen comprised blood, sampled from a patient whose treatment included radiotherapy and nephrectomy. The CDR3 coding sequence is TGTGCCAGCAGCTGGGAGAATCTACCCTACGAGCAGTACTTC. This codes for CASSWENLPYEQYF.